This T cell receptor (beta chain) stems from a study of PD-L1 blockade in urothelial cancer. Study overall: Patients, treated from 2014 onward, received atezolizumab 1,200 mg intravenously every 3 weeks. Timepoints chosen for blood analysis were 3 weeks (second dose) and 6 weeks after treatment start. Median blood clonality was roughly 0.072, with around 77,000 unique TCRs.

Germline V CDR1 and CDR2: KGHSH, LQKENI. This CDR3 comprises 16 residues. V dropped 4 bases and J dropped 0; count of bases not matched to a gene: 6. Only in-frame clones appear in the TCRdb table, and some are missing; sequencing was by immunoSEQ multiplex PCR. The repertoire consists of 48,000 or so clones, with roughly 80% occurring once and the leading ten covering 8.8%. The time point here: peripheral blood 6 weeks after treatment start. The chain has TRBV18 and TRBJ2-3, with 8 bases lining up with TRBD2. The sequence was collected from a man between 65 and 80 years old with urothelial cancer. The sequences come from PBMCs, collected around atezolizumab (anti-PD-L1) treatment. As DNA, the CDR3 is TGTGCCAGCTCACTACTAGCGGTAACTAGCACAGATACGCAGTATTTT. Translation gives CASSLLAVTSTDTQYF.